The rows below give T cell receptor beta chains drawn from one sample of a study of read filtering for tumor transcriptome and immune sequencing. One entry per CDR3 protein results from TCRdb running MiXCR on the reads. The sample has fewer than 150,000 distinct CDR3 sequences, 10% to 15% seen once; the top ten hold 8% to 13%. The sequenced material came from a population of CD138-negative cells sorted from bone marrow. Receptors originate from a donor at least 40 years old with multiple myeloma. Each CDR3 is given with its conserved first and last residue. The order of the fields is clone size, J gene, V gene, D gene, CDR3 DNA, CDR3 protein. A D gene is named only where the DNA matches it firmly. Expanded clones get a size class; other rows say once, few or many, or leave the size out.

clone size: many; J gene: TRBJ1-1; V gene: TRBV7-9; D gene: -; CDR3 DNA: TGTGCCAGCAGCTTAAACTCAGGGCAGGACACTGAAGCTTTCTTT; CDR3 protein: CASSLNSGQDTEAFF
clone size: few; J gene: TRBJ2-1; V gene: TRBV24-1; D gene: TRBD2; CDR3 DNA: TGTGCCACCAGGGGAAGCGGGGGCCATTACAATGAGCAGTTCTTC; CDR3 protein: CATRGSGGHYNEQFF
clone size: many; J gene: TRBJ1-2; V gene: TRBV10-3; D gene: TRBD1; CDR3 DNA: TGTGCCATCAGTCAACAGGGGTGGAACTATGGCTACACCTTC; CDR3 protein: CAISQQGWNYGYTF
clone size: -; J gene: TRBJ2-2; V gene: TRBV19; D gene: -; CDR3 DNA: TGTGCCAGTAGTGCAAGATTGACCTCCGGCACCGGGGAGCTGTTTTTT; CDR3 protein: CASSARLTSGTGELFF
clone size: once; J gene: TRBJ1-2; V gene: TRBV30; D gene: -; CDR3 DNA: TGTGCCTGGAGTGTTTCGGGTCTATCGTACCGGTATGGCTACACCTTC; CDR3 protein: CAWSVSGLSYRYGYTF
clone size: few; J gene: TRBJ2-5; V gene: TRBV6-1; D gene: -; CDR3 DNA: TGTGCCAGCAGTGCTGTCGGGGAGGCGGCCCAGTACTTC; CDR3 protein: CASSAVGEAAQYF
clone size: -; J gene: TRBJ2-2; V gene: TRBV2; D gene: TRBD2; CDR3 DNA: TGTGCCAGCAGAACCGGACTAGCGGGAGGCACGAACACCGGGGAGCTGTTTTTT; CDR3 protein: CASRTGLAGGTNTGELFF
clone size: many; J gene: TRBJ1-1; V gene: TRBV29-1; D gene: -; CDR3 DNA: TGCAGCGTCCTAGGACAAATGAACACTGAAGCTTTCTTT; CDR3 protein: CSVLGQMNTEAFF
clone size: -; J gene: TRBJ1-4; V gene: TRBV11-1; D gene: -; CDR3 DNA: TGTGCCAGCAGCTTAATGTCAGGAGAGGAAAAACTGTTTTTT; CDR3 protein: CASSLMSGEEKLFF
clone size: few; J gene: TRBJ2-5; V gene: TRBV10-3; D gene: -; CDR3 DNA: TGTGCCATCTGGGAGGGGGGCTGGCAAGAGACCCAGTACTTC; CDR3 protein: CAIWEGGWQETQYF
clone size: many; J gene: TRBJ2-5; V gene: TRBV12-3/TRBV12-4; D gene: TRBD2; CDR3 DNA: TGTGCCAGCAGTTTAAACTCGGGAGGACGAGAGACCCAGTACTTC; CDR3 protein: CASSLNSGGRETQYF
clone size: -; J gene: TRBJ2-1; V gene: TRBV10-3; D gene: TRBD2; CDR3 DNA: TGTGCCGTCCAACGGACTAGCGGATCTTACAATGAGCAGTTCTTC; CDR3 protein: CAVQRTSGSYNEQFF
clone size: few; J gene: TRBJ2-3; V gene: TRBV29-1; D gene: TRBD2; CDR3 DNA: TGCAGCGTTGCGCTAGCGGGGACAGCGATCGAGTATTTT; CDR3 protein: CSVALAGTAIEYF
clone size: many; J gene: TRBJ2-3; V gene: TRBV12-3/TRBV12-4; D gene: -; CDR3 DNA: TGTGCCAGCAGGCCCGGACAGTCAGATACGCAGTATTTT; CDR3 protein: CASRPGQSDTQYF
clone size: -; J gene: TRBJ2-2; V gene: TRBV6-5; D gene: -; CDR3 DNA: TGTGCCAGCAGTTACGTGGGCACCGGGGAGCTGTTTTTT; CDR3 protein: CASSYVGTGELFF
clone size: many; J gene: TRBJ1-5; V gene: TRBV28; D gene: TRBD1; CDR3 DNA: TGTGCCAGCACCTTTGGAGGGGGCAACCAGCCCCAGCATTTT; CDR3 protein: CASTFGGGNQPQHF
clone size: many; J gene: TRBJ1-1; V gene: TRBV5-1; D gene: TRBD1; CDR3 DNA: TGCGCCAGCAGCTTTTCCGGGACAGGGCCCCAGAACACTGAAGCTTTCTTT; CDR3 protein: CASSFSGTGPQNTEAFF
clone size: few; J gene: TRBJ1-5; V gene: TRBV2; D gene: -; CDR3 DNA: TGTGCCAGCAGTGAAGCGGCGGGGCTCACGCAGCATTTT; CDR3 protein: CASSEAAGLTQHF
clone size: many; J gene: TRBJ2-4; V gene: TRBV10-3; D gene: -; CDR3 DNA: TGTGCCATCAGTGAGTCCGATCCGGGGCAAGCCAAAAACATTCAGTACTTC; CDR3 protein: CAISESDPGQAKNIQYF
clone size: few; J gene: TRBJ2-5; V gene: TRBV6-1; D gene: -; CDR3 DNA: TGTGCCAGCAGTGAATCTGGCAGACAAGAGACCCAGTACTTC; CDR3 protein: CASSESGRQETQYF
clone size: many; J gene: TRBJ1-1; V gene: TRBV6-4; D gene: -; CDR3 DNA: TGTGCCAGCAGGGGGCTGGTTCCCCAGAACACTGAAGCTTTCTTT; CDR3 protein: CASRGLVPQNTEAFF
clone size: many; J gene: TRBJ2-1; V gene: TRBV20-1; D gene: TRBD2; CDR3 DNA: TGCAGTGCTAGAGATCACAAGCGGGGGGCGGGTGAGCAGTTCTTC; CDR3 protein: CSARDHKRGAGEQFF
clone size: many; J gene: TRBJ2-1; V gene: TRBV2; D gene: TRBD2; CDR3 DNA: TGTGCCAGCAGTGAACTAGCGGCGGGTGAGCAGTTCTTC; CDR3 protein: CASSELAAGEQFF
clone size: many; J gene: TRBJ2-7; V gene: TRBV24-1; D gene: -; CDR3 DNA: TGTGCCACCAGTGACACCTCCTCGAGGTCCGAGCAGTACTTC; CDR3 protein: CATSDTSSRSEQYF
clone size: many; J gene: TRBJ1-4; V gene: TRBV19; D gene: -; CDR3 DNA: TGTGCCAGTAGGGGACCTGATGATTTTGGACGGGAAAAACTGTTTTTT; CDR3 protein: CASRGPDDFGREKLFF
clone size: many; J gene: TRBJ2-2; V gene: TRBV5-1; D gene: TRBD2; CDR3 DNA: TGCGCCAGCAGCTTGGCTTTAGCGGGAGCGGTCGGGGAGCTGTTTTTT; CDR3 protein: CASSLALAGAVGELFF
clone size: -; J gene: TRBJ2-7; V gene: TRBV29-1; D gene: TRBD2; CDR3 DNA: TGCAGCGTTGAAGATGAGGTGGGCGCGGGAGGGCCGGGGCAGTACTTC; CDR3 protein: CSVEDEVGAGGPGQYF
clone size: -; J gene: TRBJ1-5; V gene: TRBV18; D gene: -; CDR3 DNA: TGTGCCAGCTCACCACCGGGGCGGGAGCCATACACAGGTACGCAGCATTTT; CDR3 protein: CASSPPGREPYTGTQHF
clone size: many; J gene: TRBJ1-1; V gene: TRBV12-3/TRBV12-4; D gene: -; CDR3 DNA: TGTGCCAGCAGGCCTGCTGGGAGTTTTACTGAAGCTTTCTTT; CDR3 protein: CASRPAGSFTEAFF
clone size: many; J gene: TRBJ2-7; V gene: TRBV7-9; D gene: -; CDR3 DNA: TGTGCCAGCACCCTAGGGAGCTCCTACGAGCAGTACTTC; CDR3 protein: CASTLGSSYEQYF
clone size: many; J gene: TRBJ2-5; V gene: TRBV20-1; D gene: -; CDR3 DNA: TGCAGTGCTAGAGCGGAAACAGGAATTGGGGAGACCCAGTACTTC; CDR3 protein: CSARAETGIGETQYF
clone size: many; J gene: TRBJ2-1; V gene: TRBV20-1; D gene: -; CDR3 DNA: TGCAGTGCTAGAGAAACACCCGGGGGATGGGAGCAGTTCTTC; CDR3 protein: CSARETPGGWEQFF
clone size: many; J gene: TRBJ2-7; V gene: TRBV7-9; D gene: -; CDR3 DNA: TGTGCCAGCAGCCCGCCCGTGGGCGTCGGGGAGCAGTACTTC; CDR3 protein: CASSPPVGVGEQYF
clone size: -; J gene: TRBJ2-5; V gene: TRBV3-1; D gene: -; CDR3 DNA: TGTGCCAGCAGCCAAGATCTGGAGACCCAGTACTTC; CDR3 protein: CASSQDLETQYF
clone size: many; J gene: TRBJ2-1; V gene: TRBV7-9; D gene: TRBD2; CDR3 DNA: TGTGCCAGCAGCGTAGTACTAGCGACCTACAATGAGCAGTTCTTC; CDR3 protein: CASSVVLATYNEQFF
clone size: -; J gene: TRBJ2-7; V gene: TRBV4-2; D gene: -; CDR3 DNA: TGTGCCAGCAGCCAAGACAGGATTAACCCCTACGAGCAGTACTTC; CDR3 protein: CASSQDRINPYEQYF
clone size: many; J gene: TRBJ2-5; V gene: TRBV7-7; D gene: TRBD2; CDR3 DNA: TGTGCTAGCAGCTTAGCCGGGACTAGAGGGGAGACCCAGTACTTC; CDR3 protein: CASSLAGTRGETQYF
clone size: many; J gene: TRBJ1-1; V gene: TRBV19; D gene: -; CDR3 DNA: TGTGCCAGTAGTCCCACCCACGGGGGACGACCTGAAGCTTTCTTT; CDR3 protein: CASSPTHGGRPEAFF
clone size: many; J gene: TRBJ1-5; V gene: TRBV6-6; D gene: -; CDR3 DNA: TGTGCCAGCACCCCAAAGGGGGGGGTGGGTGGCAATCAGCCCCAGCATTTT; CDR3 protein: CASTPKGGVGGNQPQHF
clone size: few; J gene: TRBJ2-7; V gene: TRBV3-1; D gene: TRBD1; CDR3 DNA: TGTGCCAGCAGCCTGATGGGACAGGGTGACGAGCAGTACTTC; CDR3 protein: CASSLMGQGDEQYF
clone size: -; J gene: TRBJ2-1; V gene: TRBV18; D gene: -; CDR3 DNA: TGTGCCAGCTCACCAACCGGGACTGGGTTTCGTAGGGATGAGCAGTTCTTC; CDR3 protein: CASSPTGTGFRRDEQFF
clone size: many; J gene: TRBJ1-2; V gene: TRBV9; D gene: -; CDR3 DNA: TGTGCCAGCAGCGTGGTTCAGGGGAGAGGCTACACCTTC; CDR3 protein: CASSVVQGRGYTF
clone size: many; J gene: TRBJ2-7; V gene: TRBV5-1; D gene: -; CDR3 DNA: TGCGCCAGCACGGAGGCGGCGGCCTCCTCCTACGAGCAGTACTTC; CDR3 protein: CASTEAAASSYEQYF
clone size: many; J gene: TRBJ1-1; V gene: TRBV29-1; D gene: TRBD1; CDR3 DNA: TGCAGCGTATGGGACAGGGCCACTGAAGCTTTCTTT; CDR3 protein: CSVWDRATEAFF
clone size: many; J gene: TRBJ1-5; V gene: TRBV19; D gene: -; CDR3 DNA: TGTGCCAGTAGTAGGCCCGCCTTTGGGGGAAGCAATCAGCCCCAGCATTTT; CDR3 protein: CASSRPAFGGSNQPQHF
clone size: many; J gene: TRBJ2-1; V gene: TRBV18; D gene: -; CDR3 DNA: TGTGCCAGCTCACCCTTAGCTACCCAGGGGAATGAGCAGTTCTTC; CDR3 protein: CASSPLATQGNEQFF
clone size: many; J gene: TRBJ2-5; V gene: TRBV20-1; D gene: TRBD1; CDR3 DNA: TGCAGTGCTTCCCGCGGACAGGGGCAAGAGACCCAGTACTTC; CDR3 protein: CSASRGQGQETQYF
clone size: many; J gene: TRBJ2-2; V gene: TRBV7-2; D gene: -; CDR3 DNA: TGTGCCAGCAGCCGGGGACAGCGGGCCGGGGAGCTGTTTTTT; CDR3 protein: CASSRGQRAGELFF
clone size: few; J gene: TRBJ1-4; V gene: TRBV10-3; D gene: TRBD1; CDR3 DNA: TGTGCCACTAATGGGGGGACAGGGGGCTCCGCAAATGAAAAACTGTTTTTT; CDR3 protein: CATNGGTGGSANEKLFF
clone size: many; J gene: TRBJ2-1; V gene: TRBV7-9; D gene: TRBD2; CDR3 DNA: TGTGCCAGCAGCATTAGCGGGAGGGCCGGAATCTACAATGAGCAGTTCTTC; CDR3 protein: CASSISGRAGIYNEQFF
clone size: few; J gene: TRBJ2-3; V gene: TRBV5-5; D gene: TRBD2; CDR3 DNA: TGTGCCAGCAGCAAGGGACTAGCTGGGGCCGATACGCAGTATTTT; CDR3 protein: CASSKGLAGADTQYF
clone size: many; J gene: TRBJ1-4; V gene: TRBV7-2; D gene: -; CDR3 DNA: TGTGCCAGCAGCTTAGCGCCAACCGTCAGAAATGAAAAACTGTTTTTT; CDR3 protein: CASSLAPTVRNEKLFF
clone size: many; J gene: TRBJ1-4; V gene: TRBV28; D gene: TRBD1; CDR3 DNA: TGTGCCAGCAGTACGCCCCTCTCCCGGGACAGGGGAGATGAAAAACTGTTTTTT; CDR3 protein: CASSTPLSRDRGDEKLFF
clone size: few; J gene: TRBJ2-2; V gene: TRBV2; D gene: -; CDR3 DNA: TGTGCCAGCAGGTCAGCGAACACCGGGGAGCTGTTTTTT; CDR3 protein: CASRSANTGELFF
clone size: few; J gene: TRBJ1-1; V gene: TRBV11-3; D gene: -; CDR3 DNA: TGTGCCAGCAGCCCCGGGGCAGGGGTAGCTTTCTTT; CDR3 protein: CASSPGAGVAFF